This T cell receptor beta chain was captured by sequencing in a study of T and B cells in COVID-19 patients. The wider study: Peripheral blood came from COVID-19 patients with active infection or after recovery. Study findings and constraints: Symptomatic-phase blood samples from mildly ill patients and early samples from severe cases were scarce. There were more than 2,000 TCR clusters exclusive to the recovered cohort, fewer than 35 with low generation probability. In COVID-19 patients, T cell receptor beta variable and joining gene use was reportedly strongly skewed.

Trimming took off 9 bases at V and 7 bases at J, with 19 bases between the two ends. Germline V lookup: CDR1 KGHSH, CDR2 LQKENI. This CDR3 contains 13 residues. From blood, roughly 240-550 ng of genomic DNA served as TRB template. TRB rearrangements were amplified by multiplex PCR with BIOMED2 TRB-A/B primers. TCRdb reanalysed the multiplex PCR reads using MiXCR and keeps one entry per CDR3 protein. In the table there are about 20,000 distinct CDR3 sequences, approximately 28% of which are singletons. By frequency in the sample, this clonotype is medium-sized. What it binds is unknown. The clonotype was recovered from a human donor who had recovered from COVID-19. V usage is TRBV18 and J usage is TRBJ2-7; the D is unclear. Sample: blood. The DNA for the CDR3 is TGTGCCAGTTCGCCCTACCCGAGTGAGGAGCAGTACTTC. It specifies CASSPYPSEEQYF.